This T cell receptor beta chain was recovered during a study of beta chain features in type 1 diabetes. Since all of the isolated RNA was reverse transcribed, expressed TCRB transcripts were what got sequenced. The protocol was immunoSEQ multiplex PCR, while the TCRdb copy is restricted to in-frame clones and leaves out a portion. The sample has around 450,000 clones; around 10% are singletons. CDR1 and CDR2 (germline): SGHAT, FQNNGV. The length of the CDR3 is 15 residues. V shed 4 bases and J shed 5 bases, with 15 bases lying between them. The genes are TRBV11-2 and TRBJ2-1, with a weak D call TRBD1 (5 bases). This receptor was obtained from a woman aged 18-29 years in good health. The specimen was naive CD4+ T cells from blood. The CDR3 is CASSSVVQANNEQFF. The CDR3 DNA reads TGTGCCAGCAGCTCTGTAGTACAGGCGAACAATGAGCAGTTCTTC.